Presented here are 21 T cell receptor beta chains from one specimen sequenced in a study of cytomegalovirus exposure and HLA in healthy donors. The PCR used 60 Vbeta and 13 Jbeta primers. Sequencing used immunoSEQ multiplex PCR; TCRdb keeps in-frame clones, though not all of them. The data contain over 75,000 clones, around 10% of them seen just once; the ten biggest clones take up 5.1%. Sequences were obtained from PBMCs. The receptors were gathered from a man aged 50-59 years in good health and CMV-seropositive.

The V gene is TRBV19, the J gene TRBJ1-6; maybe TRBD1 (6 bases). The length of the CDR3 is 15 residues. CDR1 is LNHDA, CDR2 SQIVND, per germline (reference sequence). V was cut by 4 bases and J by 9 bases, with 16 bases left in between. CDR3 amino acids: CASSTGEGFGSPLHF. As DNA, the CDR3 is TGTGCCAGTAGTACAGGGGAAGGGTTTGGTTCACCCCTCCACTTT.

The V gene is TRBV4-3, the J gene TRBJ2-7; 7 nucleotides match TRBD2. CDR1 is LGHNA and CDR2 is YSLEER in the germline V gene. V dropped 0 bases and J dropped 4; count of bases not matched to a gene: 6. The CDR3 is made up of 15 amino acids. CDR3 protein: CASSQELRERYEQYF. The DNA of the CDR3 is TGCGCCAGCAGCCAAGAGTTGCGGGAGCGGTACGAGCAGTACTTC.

The V gene is TRBV7-9, the J gene TRBJ1-6, with TRBD1 as a possible D gene (5 bases). This CDR3 is built from 15 residues. V was clipped by 3 bases and J by 10 bases, with 16 bases between them. Germline-derived CDR1 and CDR2 are SEHNR and FQNEAQ (reference sequence). DNA for the CDR3: TGTGCCAGCAGCTTGGACAAATTTACGAGGTCACCCCTCCACTTT. Protein: CASSLDKFTRSPLHF.

There are a few counts of this clone. The chain links TRBV4-1 to TRBJ2-2; the D gene is possibly TRBD1 (6 bases). CDR1 is MGHRA and CDR2 is YSYEKL in the germline V gene. CDR3 length: 15 amino acids. Trimming removed 1 base from V and 1 base from J, with 7 bases in between. CDR3: CASSQGGGNTGELFF. The CDR3 region has the DNA TGCGCCAGCAGCCAAGGAGGGGGGAACACCGGGGAGCTGTTTTTT.

The chain carries TRBV6-5 and TRBJ2-7, with 7 bases aligning to TRBD1. Trimming at V came to 4 bases and at J to 3 bases, leaving 6 bases not matched to a gene. The CDR3 runs 14 residues. Germline CDR1 and CDR2: MNHEY and SVGAGI. This chain's CDR3 is CASSWDRELYEQYF. The DNA for the CDR3 is TGTGCCAGCAGTTGGGACAGAGAGCTCTACGAGCAGTACTTC.

This clone was detected only a few times. The rearrangement joins TRBV15 to TRBJ2-1; possibly TRBD1 for D (6 bases). Between the trimmed V and J ends, which lost 5 bases and 2 bases, there was a span of 10 bases. The CDR3 spans 14 residues. The germline CDR1 and CDR2 sequences are LNHNV and YYDKDF (reference sequence). CDR3 DNA: TGTGCCACCAGCGGATACAGGGCCTACAATGAGCAGTTCTTC. Translating gives CATSGYRAYNEQFF.

The table lists this clone with a few counts. Other DNA sequences in the sample encode the same CDR3. The chain joins TRBV19 to TRBJ1-6; 7 bases are a match to TRBD1. The CDR3 runs 14 residues. Unmatched junction bases numbered 5, after V lost 5 bases and J lost 7 bases. Germline CDR1 LNHDA, CDR2 SQIVND (reference sequence). The CDR3 DNA follows: TGTGCCAGTAGTTCTTCGACAGGGAATTCACCCCTCCACTTT. Residues: CASSSSTGNSPLHF.

In the case of this clone: Sequence at one end of the junction differs from germline and may be a read error. The chain links TRBV28 to TRBJ1-1; a weak D match, TRBD1 (6 bases). CDR3 size: 15 residues. Germline V gives CDR1 MDHEN, CDR2 SYDVKM. CDR3 sequence reads: CANSSVTGMNTEAFF. CDR3 coding DNA: TGTGCCAACAGTTCCGTGACAGGTATGAACACTGAAGCTTTCTTT.

V usage is TRBV5-1 and J usage is TRBJ2-2; no reliable D call. This CDR3 is built from 15 residues. The germline V and J ends were trimmed by 1 base and 4 bases, with 11 bases remaining between them. CDR1 is SGHRS, CDR2 YFSETQ, per germline. The CDR3 DNA follows: TGCGCCAGCAGCTTGTGGGCCCCGAGCACCGGGGAGCTGTTTTTT. This gives the protein CASSLWAPSTGELFF.

The chain is built from TRBV19 and TRBJ2-7; D is unclear. CDR3 size: 14 residues. The V and J ends lost 1 base and 3 bases respectively, with 10 bases between them. CDR1 and CDR2 from the germline V gene are LNHDA and SQIVND (reference sequence). The CDR3 bases are TGTGCCAGTAGTATAGGGAGCACTAACTACGAGCAGTACTTC. Translated: CASSIGSTNYEQYF.

The chain has TRBV10-2 and TRBJ1-6, with a possible D match to TRBD1 (6 bases). This CDR3 contains 14 residues. Germline V CDR1 and CDR2: WSHSY, SAAADI. The ends were cut back, 3 bases at V and 7 bases at J, with 10 bases in the middle. The CDR3: CASSDWTENSPLHF. The CDR3 bases are TGCGCCAGCAGTGATTGGACAGAGAATTCACCCCTCCACTTT.

This clone was seen a handful of times. The V and J genes are TRBV28 and TRBJ2-7, with TRBD2 identical over 12 bases. The length of the CDR3 is 15 residues. V was pared by 3 bases and J by 5 bases, with 5 bases of the junction left unmatched. The germline gives CDR1 MDHEN, CDR2 SYDVKM. CDR3 protein: CASSLTSGSRDEQYF. CDR3 in DNA: TGTGCCAGCAGTTTGACTAGCGGGAGCAGGGACGAGCAGTACTTC.

Relative to its sample, this clone is medium-sized (0.01 to 0.1%). This chain uses TRBV5-1 with TRBJ1-5; perhaps TRBD1 as D (6 bases). The CDR3 consists of 17 residues. The germline CDR1 and CDR2 sequences are SGHRS and YFSETQ. V was pared by 0 bases and J by 0 bases, with 13 bases between. The CDR3 loop reads CASSLDGGLYSNQPQHF. CDR3 sequence (DNA): TGCGCCAGCAGCTTGGATGGGGGCCTGTATAGCAATCAGCCCCAGCATTTT.

This clone was seen only a few times. The chain's CDR3 is CSARQAYEQYF. The CDR3 nucleotides read TGCAGTGCTAGACAGGCCTACGAGCAGTACTTC. This chain connects TRBV20-1 to TRBJ2-7; D unclear. The germline CDR1 and CDR2 sequences are DFQATT and SNEGSKA (reference sequence). Deletions cut 2 bases from V and 2 bases from J, with 4 bases between. This CDR3 is 11 amino acids long.

The rearrangement joins TRBV28 to TRBJ1-1; D gene unclear. The CDR3 has 14 residues. Germline V lookup: CDR1 MDHEN, CDR2 SYDVKM. V shed 1 base and J shed 5 bases, with 11 bases lying between them. CDR3: CASSLSQTRTEAFF. For the CDR3, the DNA is TGTGCCAGCAGTTTATCCCAGACAAGGACTGAAGCTTTCTTT.

This clone was recorded a few times. The chain couples TRBV6-5 to TRBJ1-5; the match to TRBD1 covers 8 bases. CDR1 and CDR2 from the germline V gene are MNHEY and SVGAGI. This CDR3 is built from 15 residues. The J segment lost 3 bases and the V segment lost 6 bases, leaving 7 bases of the junction unmatched. The DNA of the CDR3 is TGTGCCAGCAGATCCGGGACAGGCCACAATCAGCCCCAGCATTTT. Amino acids: CASRSGTGHNQPQHF.

This clone has only a few counts. The rearrangement joins TRBV5-6 to TRBJ2-4, with 7 bases fitting TRBD2. The CDR3 runs 14 residues. Germline CDR1 SGHDT, CDR2 YYEEEE. The V segment lost 2 bases and the J segment 6 bases; nucleotides outside the gene matches: 5. In nucleotides, the CDR3 is TGTGCCAGCAGCTTAGGAGGGAGGGGAAACATTCAGTACTTC. Translating gives CASSLGGRGNIQYF.

The rearrangement joins TRBV21-1 to TRBJ2-4; TRBD1 is the table's D call, not checked against the DNA. TRBV21-1 is listed as a pseudogene. The CDR3 totals 14 residues. The CDR3 reads CASSTRLAKNIQYF. CDR3 bases: TGTGCCAGCAGCACCAGGCTAGCCAAAAACATTCAGTACTTC.

This clone was recorded a few times. The CDR3 bases are TGTGCCAGCAGCCCAGTACCCGGCGGGAGGGCATCGAAGACCCAGTACTTC. Amino acids: CASSPVPGGRASKTQYF. The chain uses TRBV7-9 and TRBJ2-5; 9 bases are shared with TRBD2. Germline V lookup: CDR1 SEHNR, CDR2 FQNEAQ (reference sequence). The CDR3 spans 17 residues. With V trimmed by 5 bases and J by 6 bases, 16 bases remained unmatched.

This clone was counted between two and nine times. J is TRBJ1-5 and V is TRBV25-1; D remains unclear. The germline V gene encodes CDR1 MGHDK and CDR2 SYGVNS. The V end was cut by 3 bases, the J end by 1 base, with 13 bases between. This CDR3 region has 16 residues. CDR3 in DNA: TGTGCCAGCAGTGAGTCTGGAGGGTCAAGCAATCAGCCCCAGCATTTT. Translation gives CASSESGGSSNQPQHF. Full variable domain (remainder filled in from reference TRBV25-1 and TRBJ1-5): EADIYQTPRYLVIGTGKKITLECSQTMGHDKMYWYQQDPGMELHLIHYSYGVNSTEKGDLSSESTVSRIRTEHFPLTLESARPSHTSQYLCASSESGGSSNQPQHFGDGTRLSIL.

This chain links TRBV5-1 with TRBJ2-1; 13 nucleotides match TRBD2. CDR1 and CDR2 (germline): SGHRS, YFSETQ. The CDR3 has 17 residues. V was pared by 5 bases and J by 9 bases, with 14 bases of the junction left unmatched. The CDR3 is CASSPGTSGTRGGEQFF. The CDR3 DNA reads as TGCGCCAGCAGTCCCGGGACTAGCGGGACCAGGGGGGGTGAGCAGTTCTTC.